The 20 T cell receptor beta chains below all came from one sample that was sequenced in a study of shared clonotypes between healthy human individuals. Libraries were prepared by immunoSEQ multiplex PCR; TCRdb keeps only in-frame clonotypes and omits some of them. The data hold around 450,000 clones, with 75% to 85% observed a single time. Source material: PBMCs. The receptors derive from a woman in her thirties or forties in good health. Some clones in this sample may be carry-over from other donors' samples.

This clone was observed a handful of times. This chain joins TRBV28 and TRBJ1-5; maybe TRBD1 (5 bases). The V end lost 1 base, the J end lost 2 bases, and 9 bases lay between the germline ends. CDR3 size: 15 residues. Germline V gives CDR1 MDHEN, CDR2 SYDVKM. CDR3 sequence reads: CASSLSGDRNQPQHF. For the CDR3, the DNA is TGTGCCAGCAGTTTATCGGGGGACCGCAATCAGCCCCAGCATTTT.

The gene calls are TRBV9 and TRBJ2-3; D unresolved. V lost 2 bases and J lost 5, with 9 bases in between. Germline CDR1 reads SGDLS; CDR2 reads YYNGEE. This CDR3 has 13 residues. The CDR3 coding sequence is TGTGCCAGCAGCGTGAGGTCGGTAGATACGCAGTATTTT. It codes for CASSVRSVDTQYF.

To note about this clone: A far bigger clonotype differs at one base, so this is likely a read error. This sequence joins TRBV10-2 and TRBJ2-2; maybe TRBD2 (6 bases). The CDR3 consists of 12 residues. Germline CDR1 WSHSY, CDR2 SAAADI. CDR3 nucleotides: TGCGCCAGCATTCACGACACCGGGGGGCTGTTTTTT. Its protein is CASIHDTGGLFF.

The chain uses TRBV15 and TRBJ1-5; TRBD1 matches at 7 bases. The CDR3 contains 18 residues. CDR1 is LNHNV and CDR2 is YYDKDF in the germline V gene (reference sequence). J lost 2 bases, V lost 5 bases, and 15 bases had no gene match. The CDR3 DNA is TGTGCCACCAGCCAAGCCCCGACAGGGTTGTCCGGCAATCAGCCCCAGCATTTT. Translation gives CATSQAPTGLSGNQPQHF.

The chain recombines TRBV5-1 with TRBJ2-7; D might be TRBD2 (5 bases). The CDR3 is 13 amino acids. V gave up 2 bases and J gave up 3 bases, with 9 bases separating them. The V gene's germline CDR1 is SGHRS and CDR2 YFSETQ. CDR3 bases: TGCGCCAGCAGCTTTCGGGGAGACTACGAGCAGTACTTC. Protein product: CASSFRGDYEQYF.

The DNA for the CDR3 is TGTGCCAGCAGCGCGGGACTAGCGGCTTCCTACAATGAGCAGTTCTTC. This gives the protein CASSAGLAASYNEQFF. V is TRBV7-7 and J is TRBJ2-1, with 11 bases aligning to TRBD2. Germline V gene sequence: CDR1 SSHAT, CDR2 FNYEAQ (reference sequence). The CDR3 has 16 amino acids. The trim removed 5 bases at V and 1 base at J, leaving 4 bases unmatched.

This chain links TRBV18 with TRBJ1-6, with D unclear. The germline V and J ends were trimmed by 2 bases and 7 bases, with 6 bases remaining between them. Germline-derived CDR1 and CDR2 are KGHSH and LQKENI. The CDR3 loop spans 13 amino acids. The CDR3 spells CASSPEENSPLHF. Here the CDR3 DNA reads TGTGCCAGCTCACCAGAGGAAAATTCACCCCTCCACTTT. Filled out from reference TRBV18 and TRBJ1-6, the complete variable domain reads NAGVMQNPRHLVRRRGQEARLRCSPMKGHSHVYWYRQLPEEGLKFMVYLQKENIIDESGMPKERFSAEFPKEGPSILRIQQVVRGDSAAYFCASSPEENSPLHFGNGTRLTVT.

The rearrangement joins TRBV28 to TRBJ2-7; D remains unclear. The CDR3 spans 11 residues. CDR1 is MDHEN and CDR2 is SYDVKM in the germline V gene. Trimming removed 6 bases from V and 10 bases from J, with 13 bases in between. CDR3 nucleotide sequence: TGTGCCAGCAGGCAGGATACTCACCAGTACTTC. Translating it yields CASRQDTHQYF.

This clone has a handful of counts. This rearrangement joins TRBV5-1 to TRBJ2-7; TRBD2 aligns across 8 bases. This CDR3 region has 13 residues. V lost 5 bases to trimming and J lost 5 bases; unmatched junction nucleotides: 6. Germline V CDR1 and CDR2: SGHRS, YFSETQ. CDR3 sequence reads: CASRGTSLDEQYF. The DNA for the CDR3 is TGCGCCAGCAGGGGGACTAGTCTTGACGAGCAGTACTTC. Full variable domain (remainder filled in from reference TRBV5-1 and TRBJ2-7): KAGVTQTPRYLIKTRGQQVTLSCSPISGHRSVSWYQQTPGQGLQFLFEYFSETQRNKGNFPGRFSGRQFSNSRSEMNVSTLELGDSALYLCASRGTSLDEQYFGPGTRLTVT.

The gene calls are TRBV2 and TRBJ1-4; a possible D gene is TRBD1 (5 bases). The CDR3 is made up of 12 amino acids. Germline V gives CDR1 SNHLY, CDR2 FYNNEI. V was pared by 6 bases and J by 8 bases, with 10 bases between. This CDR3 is CASSGEGEKLFF. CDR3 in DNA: TGTGCCAGCAGCGGTGAGGGGGAAAAACTGTTTTTT.

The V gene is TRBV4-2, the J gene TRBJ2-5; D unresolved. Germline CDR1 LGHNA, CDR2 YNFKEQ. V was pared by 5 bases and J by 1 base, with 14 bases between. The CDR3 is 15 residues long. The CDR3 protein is CASSSYLTFQETQYF. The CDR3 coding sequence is TGTGCCAGCAGCTCATACTTGACATTCCAAGAGACCCAGTACTTC.

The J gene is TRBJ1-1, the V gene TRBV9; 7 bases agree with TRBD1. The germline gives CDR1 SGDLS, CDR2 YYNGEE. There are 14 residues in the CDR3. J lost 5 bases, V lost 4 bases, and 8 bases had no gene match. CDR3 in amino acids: CASSPRQGDTEAFF. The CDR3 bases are TGTGCCAGCAGCCCCCGACAGGGTGATACTGAAGCTTTCTTT.

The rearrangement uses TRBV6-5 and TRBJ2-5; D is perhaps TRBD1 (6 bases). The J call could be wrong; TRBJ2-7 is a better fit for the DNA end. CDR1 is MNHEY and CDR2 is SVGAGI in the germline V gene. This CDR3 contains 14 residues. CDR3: CASSYQGHTYEQYF. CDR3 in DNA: TGTGCCAGCAGTTACCAGGGACACACCTACGAGCAGTACTTC.

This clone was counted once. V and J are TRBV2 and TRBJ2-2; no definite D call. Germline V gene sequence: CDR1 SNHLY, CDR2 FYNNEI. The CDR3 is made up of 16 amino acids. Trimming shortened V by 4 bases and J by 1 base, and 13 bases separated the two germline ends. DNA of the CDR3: TGTGCCAGCAGTGTAGACAACACACTGAACACCGGGGAGCTGTTTTTT. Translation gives CASSVDNTLNTGELFF.

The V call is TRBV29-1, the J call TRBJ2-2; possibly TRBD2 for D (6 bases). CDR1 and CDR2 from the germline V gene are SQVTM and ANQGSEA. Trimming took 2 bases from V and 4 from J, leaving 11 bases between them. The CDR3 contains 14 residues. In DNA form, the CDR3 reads TGCAGCGTTGAATATGGCGGGGCCACCGGGGAGCTGTTTTTT. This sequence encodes CSVEYGGATGELFF.

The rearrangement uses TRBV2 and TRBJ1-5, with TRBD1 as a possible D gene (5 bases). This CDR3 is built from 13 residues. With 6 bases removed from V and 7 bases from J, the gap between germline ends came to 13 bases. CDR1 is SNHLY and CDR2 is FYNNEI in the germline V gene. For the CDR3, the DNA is TGTGCCAGCAGACAGGAGATCGACCAGCCCCAGCATTTT. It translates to CASRQEIDQPQHF.

The CDR3 here is CATSTSSGANVLTF. The CDR3 DNA sequence: TGTGCCACCAGCACTTCGTCTGGGGCCAACGTCCTGACTTTC. The V and J genes are TRBV15 and TRBJ2-6; D unclear. The CDR3 spans 14 residues. Germline CDR1 and CDR2: LNHNV and YYDKDF (reference sequence). Trimming shortened V by 4 bases and J by 1 base, and 5 bases separated the two germline ends.

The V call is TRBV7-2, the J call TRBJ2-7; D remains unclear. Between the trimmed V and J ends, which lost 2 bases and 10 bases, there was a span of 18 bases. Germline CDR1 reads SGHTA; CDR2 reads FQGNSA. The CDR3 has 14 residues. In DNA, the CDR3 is TGTGCCAGCAGCTTAAACCCTAGTCCCCCTTTTCAGTACTTC. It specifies CASSLNPSPPFQYF.

This chain's CDR3 is CASSLAGTTEETQYF. CDR3 DNA: TGCGCCAGCAGCTTGGCAGGGACTACCGAAGAGACCCAGTACTTC. V and J are TRBV5-1 and TRBJ2-5; TRBD2 agrees at 7 bases. Trimming took 0 bases from V and 3 from J; bases not matched to a gene: 5. CDR1 is SGHRS, CDR2 YFSETQ, per germline. This CDR3 is 15 amino acids long.

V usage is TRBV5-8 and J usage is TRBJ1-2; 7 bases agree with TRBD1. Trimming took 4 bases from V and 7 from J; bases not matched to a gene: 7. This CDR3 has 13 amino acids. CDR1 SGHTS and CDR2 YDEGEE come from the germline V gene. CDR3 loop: CASSKGAYSGYTF. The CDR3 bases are TGTGCCAGCAGCAAGGGGGCGTATTCTGGCTACACCTTC.